The 11 T cell receptor beta chains below were found in one sample sequenced in a study of T-cell reconstitution after alpha-beta-depleted transplantation in children. Unique molecular identifiers were used to barcode this TCRbeta library. One entry per CDR3 protein, called by TCRdb with MiXCR from the PCR reads. The table has about 350,000 distinct CDR3 sequences, 15% to 20% seen once; the top ten hold approximately 38%. The material was PBMCs, mostly from graft donor cells, obtained 360 days after TCRalphabeta/CD19-depleted stem cell transplant. The receptors shown here come from a male patient under 10 years old who had a stem cell transplant for acute lymphoblastic leukemia, so the T cells may come from the graft donor.

The chain joins TRBV7-9 to TRBJ2-7, with 13 bases lining up with TRBD2. Germline CDR1 reads SEHNR; CDR2 reads FQNEAQ (reference sequence). This CDR3 is 17 amino acids long. Trimming cost V 1 base and J 7 bases; bases outside gene matches: 10. DNA for the CDR3: TGTGCCAGCAGCTTAGGTCCGGGACTAGCGGGACCTGGAGAGCAGTACTTC. Its protein is CASSLGPGLAGPGEQYF.

Turning to this clonotype: The final CDR3 position lacks the conserved phenylalanine or tryptophan, pointing to a likely read error. This rearrangement joins TRBV7-2 to TRBJ2-1; 11 bases match TRBD2. The CDR3 length is 15 residues. V was pared by 1 base and J by 6 bases, with 2 bases of the junction left unmatched. The germline gives CDR1 SGHTA, CDR2 FQGNSA. Here the CDR3 DNA reads TGTGCCAGCAGCTTAGTTAGCGGGAGGGCCAATGAGCAGTTCTAC. Translation: CASSLVSGRANEQFY.

The chain has TRBV14 and TRBJ2-3; 10 bases are shared with TRBD2. This CDR3 region has 16 residues. Germline loops: CDR1 SGHDN, CDR2 FVKESK. Trimming at V came to 3 bases and at J to 6 bases, leaving 9 bases not matched to a gene. The CDR3 sequence is CASSQGGLAVGDTQYF. CDR3 coding DNA: TGTGCCAGCAGCCAGGGAGGACTAGCGGTGGGGGATACGCAGTATTTT. Full variable domain (missing parts from reference TRBV14 and TRBJ2-3): EAGVTQFPSHSVIEKGQTVTLRCDPISGHDNLYWYRRVMGKEIKFLLHFVKESKQDESGMPNNRFLAERTGGTYSTLKVQPAELEDSGVYFCASSQGGLAVGDTQYFGPGTRLTVL.

This clonotype was counted a few times. The chain recombines TRBV11-2 with TRBJ2-7; D gene unclear. V was clipped by 3 bases and J by 3 bases, with 9 bases between them. Germline V gives CDR1 SGHAT, CDR2 FQNNGV. The CDR3 is 13 residues long. CDR3 loop: CASSFYQNYEQYF. The CDR3 DNA is TGTGCCAGCAGCTTTTACCAGAACTACGAGCAGTACTTC. Looking up the rest from reference TRBV11-2 and TRBJ2-7 gives the full variable domain: EAGVAQSPRYKIIEKRQSVAFWCNPISGHATLYWYQQILGQGPKLLIQFQNNGVVDDSQLPKDRFSAERLKGVDSTLKIQPAKLEDSAVYLCASSFYQNYEQYFGPGTRLTVT.

The chain has TRBV27 and TRBJ2-7, with TRBD2 identical over 7 bases. The CDR3 totals 14 residues. Germline V gives CDR1 MNHEY, CDR2 SMNVEV (reference sequence). V gave up 6 bases and J gave up 5 bases; unmatched junction bases: 10. CDR3 sequence reads: CASSISNRGDEQYF. CDR3 coding DNA: TGTGCCAGCAGCATCTCTAACCGGGGGGACGAGCAGTACTTC.

The gene calls are TRBV27 and TRBJ2-7; D is ambiguous. The V gene's germline CDR1 is MNHEY and CDR2 SMNVEV (reference sequence). V was shortened by 4 bases and J by 4 bases, with 8 bases between the two germline ends. The CDR3 is 12 residues long. This CDR3 is CASSWPGYEQYF. CDR3 nucleotide sequence: TGTGCCAGCAGTTGGCCAGGATACGAGCAGTACTTC.

The genes are TRBV12-3 or TRBV12-4 and TRBJ1-2, with D possibly matching TRBD1 (5 bases). Between the trimmed V and J ends, which lost 5 bases and 3 bases, there was a span of 16 bases. This CDR3 is 15 amino acids long. The CDR3 spells CASSHRRGRDYGYTF. In DNA, the CDR3 is TGTGCCAGCAGTCACCGGAGGGGAAGGGACTATGGCTACACCTTC.

This clonotype was detected only a few times. The gene calls are TRBV5-5 and TRBJ2-2, with D possibly matching TRBD2 (6 bases). From germline, CDR1 is SGHKS and CDR2 YYEKEE (reference sequence). The CDR3 contains 12 residues. V shed 8 bases and J shed 2 bases, with 7 bases lying between them. CDR3 in amino acids: CAREGNTGELFF. DNA of the CDR3: TGTGCCAGGGAGGGTAACACCGGGGAGCTGTTTTTT.

CDR3 bases: TGCAGTGCTAGACGGTTCGGGGACAGTCCCTACGAGCAGTACTTC. It codes for CSARRFGDSPYEQYF. This chain uses TRBV20-1 with TRBJ2-7; TRBD1 agrees at 7 bases. With 2 bases clipped from V and 2 bases from J, the junction kept 9 bases outside the gene matches. Germline-derived CDR1 and CDR2 are DFQATT and SNEGSKA (reference sequence). CDR3 length: 15 residues.

CDR3: CASSSGQINSNLNTEAFF. The DNA of the CDR3 is TGTGCCAGCAGCTCAGGACAGATTAATTCTAACCTGAACACTGAAGCTTTCTTT. V gene TRBV11-1 combines with J gene TRBJ1-1; D is perhaps TRBD1 (6 bases). The CDR3 loop spans 18 amino acids. Germline V CDR1 and CDR2: SGHAT, FQDESV (reference sequence). V dropped 4 bases and J dropped 0 bases, with 21 bases sitting between them.

The J gene is TRBJ1-5, the V gene TRBV27; D ambiguous. Trimming left V 4 bases short and J 0 bases short, with 7 bases between. Germline V gene sequence: CDR1 MNHEY, CDR2 SMNVEV (reference sequence). The CDR3 contains 14 residues. The chain's CDR3 is CASSSTVSNQPQHF. For the CDR3, the DNA is TGTGCCAGCAGTTCCACAGTTAGCAATCAGCCCCAGCATTTT.